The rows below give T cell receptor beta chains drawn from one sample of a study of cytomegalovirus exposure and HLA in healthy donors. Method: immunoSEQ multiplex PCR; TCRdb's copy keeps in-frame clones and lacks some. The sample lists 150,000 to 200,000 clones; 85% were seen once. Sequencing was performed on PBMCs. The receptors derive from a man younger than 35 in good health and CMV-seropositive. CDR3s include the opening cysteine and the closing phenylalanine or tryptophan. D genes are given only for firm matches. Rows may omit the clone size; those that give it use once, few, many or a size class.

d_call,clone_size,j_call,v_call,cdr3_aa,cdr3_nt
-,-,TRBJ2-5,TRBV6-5,CASSYSATSLETQYF,TGTGCCAGCAGTTACTCAGCCACTAGCCTAGAGACCCAGTACTTC
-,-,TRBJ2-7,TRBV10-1,CASNEGHGPSSYEQYF,TGCGCCAGCAATGAGGGACACGGACCCAGCTCCTACGAGCAGTACTTC
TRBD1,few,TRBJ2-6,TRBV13,CASSSRGRSGANVLTF,TGTGCCAGCAGCTCCAGGGGGCGGTCTGGGGCCAACGTCCTGACTTTC
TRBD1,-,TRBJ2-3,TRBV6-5,CASSYRTGTDTQYF,TGTGCCAGCAGTTATCGGACAGGAACAGATACGCAGTATTTT
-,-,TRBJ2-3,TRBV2,CASSDRGFQDTQYF,TGTGCCAGCAGTGACCGAGGGTTTCAAGATACGCAGTATTTT
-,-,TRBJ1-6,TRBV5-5,CASSLGSLSSYNSPLHF,TGTGCCAGCAGCTTGGGGAGCCTTAGCTCCTATAATTCACCCCTCCACTTT
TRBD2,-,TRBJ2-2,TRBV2,CASTQRTSGGTGELFF,TGTGCCAGCACCCAAAGGACTAGCGGGGGGACCGGGGAGCTGTTTTTT
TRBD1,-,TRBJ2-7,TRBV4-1,CASSRTGEGGFSYEQYF,TGCGCCAGCAGCCGAACCGGGGAAGGGGGCTTCTCCTACGAGCAGTACTTC
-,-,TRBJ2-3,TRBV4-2,CASSQDPGSGSDTQYF,TGTGCCAGCAGCCAAGATCCGGGAAGTGGATCAGATACGCAGTATTTT
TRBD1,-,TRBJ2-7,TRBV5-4,CASSHSGTVRYEQYF,TGTGCCAGCAGCCATTCCGGGACAGTTAGATACGAGCAGTACTTC
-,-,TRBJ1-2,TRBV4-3,CASSGAGGLNYGYTF,TGCGCCAGCAGCGGTGCCGGGGGGCTTAACTATGGCTACACCTTC
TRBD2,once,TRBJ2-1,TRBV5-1,CASSLELAGHPSYNEQFF,TGCGCCAGCAGCTTGGAACTAGCGGGCCATCCTTCCTACAATGAGCAGTTCTTC
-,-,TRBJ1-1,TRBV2,CASVIGQNTEAFF,TGTGCCAGTGTGATAGGACAGAACACTGAAGCTTTCTTT
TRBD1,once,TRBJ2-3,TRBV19,CASGDRVTDTQYF,TGTGCCAGTGGAGACAGGGTAACAGATACGCAGTATTTT
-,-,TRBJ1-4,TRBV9,CASSVMADFNEKLFF,TGTGCCAGCAGCGTAATGGCGGATTTTAATGAAAAACTGTTTTTT
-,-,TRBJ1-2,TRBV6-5,CASSSSTPRAGYTF,TGTGCCAGCAGTTCTTCTACACCCCGAGCGGGCTACACCTTC
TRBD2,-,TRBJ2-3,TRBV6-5,CASSSSGTSGFTQYF,TGTGCCAGCAGTTCCTCCGGGACTAGCGGGTTTACGCAGTATTTT
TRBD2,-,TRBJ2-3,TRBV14,CASRRGGSADTQYF,TGTGCCAGCAGGCGGGGGGGTAGCGCGGATACGCAGTATTTT
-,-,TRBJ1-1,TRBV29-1,CSAGGRNTEAFF,TGCAGCGCCGGGGGTAGAAACACTGAAGCTTTCTTT
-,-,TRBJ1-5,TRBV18,CASSPNSQDQPQHF,TGTGCCAGCTCACCTAACAGCCAGGATCAGCCCCAGCATTTT
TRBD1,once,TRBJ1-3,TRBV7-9,CASSPGAGQLISSGNTIYF,TGTGCCAGCAGCCCCGGGGCGGGACAGCTGATTAGCTCTGGAAACACCATATATTTT
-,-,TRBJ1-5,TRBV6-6,CASSRGNQPQHF,TGTGCCAGCAGTAGGGGTAATCAGCCCCAGCATTTT
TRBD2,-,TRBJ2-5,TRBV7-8,CASSPERLAGEETQYF,TGTGCCAGCAGCCCCGAACGACTAGCGGGTGAAGAGACCCAGTACTTC
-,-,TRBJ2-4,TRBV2,CASSVVDSTPKNSQYF,TGTGCCAGCAGTGTCGTCGACAGCACCCCCAAAAACAGTCAGTACTTC
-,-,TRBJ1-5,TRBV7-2,CASSFDRLQEPQHF,TGTGCCAGCAGCTTCGACAGGCTACAAGAGCCCCAGCATTTT
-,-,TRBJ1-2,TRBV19,CASSYTGKSNYGYTF,TGTGCCAGTAGTTATACAGGGAAGTCTAACTATGGCTACACCTTC
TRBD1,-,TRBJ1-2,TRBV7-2,CASSLGGGADYGYTF,TGTGCCAGCAGCTTAGGAGGGGGCGCTGACTATGGCTACACCTTC
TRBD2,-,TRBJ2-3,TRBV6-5,CASSRGGRDTQYF,TGTGCCAGCAGCCGGGGGGGCCGCGATACGCAGTATTTT
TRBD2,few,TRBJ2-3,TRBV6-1,CASSDDPSGGAGDTQYF,TGTGCCAGCAGTGACGACCCTAGCGGGGGGGCAGGGGATACGCAGTATTTT
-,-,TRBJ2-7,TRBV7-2,CASSQRAYEQYF,TGTGCCAGCAGCCAGCGGGCCTACGAGCAGTACTTC
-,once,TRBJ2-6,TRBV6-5,CASSYSSGLGANVLTF,TGTGCCAGCAGTTACTCGTCGGGTCTGGGGGCCAACGTCCTGACTTTC
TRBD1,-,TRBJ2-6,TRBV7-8,CASSFRDRDSGANGLTF,TGTGCCAGCAGCTTCCGGGACAGGGACTCTGGGGCCAACGGCCTGACTTTC
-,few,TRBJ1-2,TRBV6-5,CASSYSWPGNSYTF,TGTGCCAGCAGTTACTCGTGGCCAGGGAACAGCTACACCTTC
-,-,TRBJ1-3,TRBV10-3,CAISEGAQAGNTIYF,TGTGCCATCAGTGAGGGGGCTCAGGCGGGAAACACCATATATTTT
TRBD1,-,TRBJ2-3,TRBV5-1,CASSLDRDRGRFWTSTDTQYF,TGCGCCAGCAGCTTGGATCGGGACAGGGGGCGTTTTTGGACTAGCACAGATACGCAGTATTTT
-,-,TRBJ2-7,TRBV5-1,CASSLRWLGTYEQYF,TGCGCCAGCAGCTTGCGATGGTTGGGCACCTACGAGCAGTACTTC
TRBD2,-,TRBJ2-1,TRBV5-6,CASNYRTSEVNEQFF,TGTGCCAGCAACTACAGGACTAGCGAAGTCAATGAGCAGTTCTTC
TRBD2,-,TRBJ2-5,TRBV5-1,CASSLVLAGSQETQYF,TGCGCCAGCAGCTTGGTATTAGCGGGCTCGCAAGAGACCCAGTACTTC
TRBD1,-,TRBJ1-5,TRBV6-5,CASSPRTGSNQPQHF,TGTGCCAGCAGTCCACGGACAGGAAGCAATCAGCCCCAGCATTTT
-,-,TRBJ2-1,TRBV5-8,CASIPAARAYNEQFF,TGTGCCAGCATCCCGGCAGCCCGGGCCTACAATGAGCAGTTCTTC
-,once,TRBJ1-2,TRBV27,CASSLSRSSGYTF,TGTGCCAGCAGTCTGAGCCGTAGTAGTGGCTACACCTTC
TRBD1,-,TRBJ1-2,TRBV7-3,CASSPGRGPNYGYTF,TGTGCCAGCAGCCCCGGCAGGGGGCCGAACTATGGCTACACCTTC
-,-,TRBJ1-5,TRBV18,CASSPSGNQPQHF,TGTGCCAGCTCACCATCAGGTAATCAGCCCCAGCATTTT
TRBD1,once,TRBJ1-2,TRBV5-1,CASSLAPGGEHYGYTF,TGCGCCAGCAGCTTGGCTCCAGGGGGCGAACACTATGGCTACACCTTC
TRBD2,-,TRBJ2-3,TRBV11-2,CASSSRDYPTDTQYF,TGTGCCAGCAGCTCCCGGGACTACCCCACAGATACGCAGTATTTT
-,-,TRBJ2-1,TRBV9,CASSAPPLGGDEQFF,TGTGCCAGCAGCGCACCCCCCCTCGGGGGTGATGAGCAGTTCTTC
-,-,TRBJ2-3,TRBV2,CASLGGLADTQYF,TGTGCCAGCCTCGGGGGGCTGGCAGATACGCAGTATTTT
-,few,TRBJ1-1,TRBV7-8,CASSLTGGTEAFF,TGTGCCAGCAGCTTAACAGGTGGCACTGAAGCTTTCTTT
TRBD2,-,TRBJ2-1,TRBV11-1,CASRGLVGNEQFF,TGTGCCAGCAGAGGACTAGTGGGCAATGAGCAGTTCTTC
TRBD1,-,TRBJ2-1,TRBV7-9,CASSGRQGASYNEQFF,TGTGCCAGCAGCGGCCGACAGGGGGCCTCCTACAATGAGCAGTTCTTC